The 24 T cell receptor beta chains below come from one sample, sequenced in a study of T cells after yellow fever vaccination. A single record per CDR3 protein comes from TCRdb applying MiXCR to the 5' RACE reads. The sample carries more than 65,000 distinct CDR3 sequences, around 7% recorded once. The sequenced sample was CD8+ T cells sorted from PBMCs, obtained more than 8 days after the first yellow fever vaccination. The origin of the receptors is a man aged 18 to 30 who received the YFV17D yellow fever vaccine.

This clonotype has only a few counts. The junction shows a germline mismatch at one end, possibly a read error. CDR3 amino acids: CSARGVYSNQPQHF. CDR3 sequence (DNA): TGCAGTGCCAGAGGAGTTTATAGCAATCAGCCCCAGCATTTT. The J gene is TRBJ1-5, the V gene TRBV20-1; no firm D call. This CDR3 has 14 residues. CDR1 is DFQATT and CDR2 is SNEGSKA in the germline V gene (reference sequence).

This clonotype was seen only a few times. The J gene is TRBJ2-1, the V gene TRBV7-9; 9 bases are shared with TRBD1. Trimming cost V 4 bases and J 1 base; bases outside gene matches: 5. The germline CDR1 and CDR2 sequences are SEHNR and FQNEAQ (reference sequence). The CDR3 is 16 residues long. The CDR3: CASSSTDRGSYNEQFF. The CDR3 nucleotides read TGTGCCAGCAGCTCAACGGACAGGGGTTCCTACAATGAGCAGTTCTTC.

This clonotype was seen ten or more times. This chain joins TRBV5-6 and TRBJ1-5; 9 bases line up with TRBD1. The V gene end was trimmed by 3 bases and the J gene end by 5 bases; junction bases not matched to a gene: 6. CDR3 length equals 15 residues. Per the germline V gene, CDR1 is SGHDT and CDR2 is YYEEEE. The CDR3, as DNA: TGTGCCAGCAGCTACGGACAGGGGATCGATCAGCCCCAGCATTTT. As protein: CASSYGQGIDQPQHF. Full variable domain (missing parts from reference TRBV5-6 and TRBJ1-5): DAGVTQSPTHLIKTRGQQVTLRCSPKSGHDTVSWYQQALGQGPQFIFQYYEEEERQRGNFPDRFSGHQFPNYSSELNVNALLLGDSALYLCASSYGQGIDQPQHFGDGTRLSIL.

This clonotype was picked up many times. V is TRBV7-7 and J is TRBJ2-1; TRBD2 agrees at 9 bases. Germline CDR1 and CDR2: SSHAT and FNYEAQ (reference sequence). This CDR3 comprises 18 residues. The ends lost 6 bases at V and 6 bases at J; junction bases unmatched: 18. CDR3 in amino acids: CASSPYGTSSYFFNEQFF. DNA of the CDR3: TGTGCCAGCAGTCCTTATGGGACTAGCTCGTACTTCTTCAATGAGCAGTTCTTC.

Only a few counts were recorded for this clonotype. The chain joins TRBV6-1 to TRBJ2-5, with D possibly matching TRBD2 (6 bases). CDR3 length: 14 residues. Germline lookup yields CDR1 MNHNS and CDR2 SASEGT. The V end was cut by 6 bases, the J end by 1 base, with 12 bases between. CDR3 sequence: CASSHWGVQETQYF. In DNA, the CDR3 is TGTGCCAGCAGCCACTGGGGGGTCCAAGAGACCCAGTACTTC.

The chain carries TRBV6-6 and TRBJ2-5; D might be TRBD1 or TRBD2, each matching 5 bases. CDR3 size: 13 residues. V was shortened by 7 bases and J by 5 bases, with 14 bases between the two germline ends. CDR1 and CDR2 from the germline V gene are MNHNY and SVGAGI (reference sequence). The CDR3 DNA sequence: TGTGCCAGCAATGGGGGATGGAAGGAGACCCAGTACTTC. This sequence encodes CASNGGWKETQYF.

In its sample, this clonotype was seen many times. The V gene is TRBV10-1, the J gene TRBJ2-3; 10 nucleotides align to TRBD2. The trim removed 8 bases at V and 1 base at J, leaving 3 bases unmatched. Germline CDR1 WNHNN, CDR2 SYGVQD (reference sequence). This CDR3 has 14 residues. The CDR3 loop reads CASGGLAGTDTQYF. The DNA for the CDR3 is TGCGCCAGCGGAGGACTAGCGGGCACAGATACGCAGTATTTT.

This clonotype came up many times. V usage is TRBV5-1 and J usage is TRBJ2-3; D may correspond to TRBD1 or TRBD2 (5 bases each). The germline gives CDR1 SGHRS, CDR2 YFSETQ. V was cut by 0 bases and J by 6 bases, with 14 bases left in between. This CDR3 contains 15 residues. CDR3: CASSLAGGVSDTQYF. DNA of the CDR3: TGCGCCAGCAGCTTGGCTGGGGGTGTGTCGGATACGCAGTATTTT.

This clonotype was seen many times. This chain links TRBV7-9 with TRBJ2-2, with 7 bases identical to TRBD1. CDR1 is SEHNR, CDR2 FQNEAQ, per germline (reference sequence). Trimming took 5 bases from V and 4 from J; bases not matched to a gene: 10. This CDR3 comprises 16 residues. The CDR3 nucleotides read TGTGCCAGCAGCCACCTGCCGGGACAGTTCACCGGGGAGCTGTTTTTT. It specifies CASSHLPGQFTGELFF.

This clonotype was counted a few times. The rearrangement uses TRBV19 and TRBJ2-1; the D call may be TRBD1 or TRBD2 (5 bases each). The CDR3 is 15 residues long. The germline V and J ends were trimmed by 1 base and 3 bases, with 10 bases remaining between them. Looked up from germline, CDR1 is LNHDA and CDR2 is SQIVND (reference sequence). For the CDR3, the DNA is TGTGCCAGTAGTATAGTAGGGGACCACTACAATGAGCAGTTCTTC. It translates to CASSIVGDHYNEQFF. Combining the CDR3 with reference TRBV19 and TRBJ2-1 gives the whole variable domain DGGITQSPKYLFRKEGQNVTLSCEQNLNHDAMYWYRQDPGQGLRLIYYSQIVNDFQKGDIAEGYSVSREKKESFPLTVTSAQKNPTAFYLCASSIVGDHYNEQFFGPGTRLTVL.

By share of the sample, this clonotype is large. The chain is built from TRBV10-2 and TRBJ2-3; 9 bases are shared with TRBD1. Germline V gene sequence: CDR1 WSHSY, CDR2 SAAADI. The CDR3 runs to 20 residues. V lost 8 bases, J lost 0 bases, and 21 bases stayed unmatched. The CDR3, as DNA: TGCGCCAGCCCACGCTTTAAACCGGGACAGGGAGTAGTCAGCACAGATACGCAGTATTTT. Its translation is CASPRFKPGQGVVSTDTQYF.

In its sample, this clonotype was seen many times. This chain joins TRBV3-1 and TRBJ2-4; 11 bases agree with TRBD1. CDR1 is LGHDT, CDR2 YNNKEL, per germline (reference sequence). With 3 bases clipped from V and 2 bases from J, the junction kept 6 bases outside the gene matches. This CDR3 is built from 17 residues. CDR3 DNA: TGTGCCAGCAGCCAGCCGGACAGGGGGCAAACCAAAAACATTCAGTACTTC. It translates to CASSQPDRGQTKNIQYF.

This clonotype was counted only a few times. The rearrangement uses TRBV12-3 or TRBV12-4 and TRBJ1-6; D not certain. The CDR3 has 11 residues. With 2 bases removed from V and 9 bases from J, the gap between germline ends came to 2 bases. CDR3 sequence reads: CASSLSSPLHF. The CDR3 nucleotides read TGTGCCAGCAGTTTAAGTTCACCCCTCCACTTT.

This clonotype was seen more than once but under ten times. This chain connects TRBV4-2 to TRBJ2-2; the D is unclear. CDR3 length: 13 amino acids. Deletions cut 2 bases from V and 3 bases from J, with 4 bases between. CDR1 is LGHNA and CDR2 is YNFKEQ in the germline V gene. The chain's CDR3 is CASSQLDTGELFF. CDR3 bases: TGTGCCAGCAGCCAACTAGACACCGGGGAGCTGTTTTTT.

A few counts support this clonotype. This chain uses TRBV20-1 with TRBJ2-1, with a tentative D call TRBD2 (6 bases). Germline-derived CDR1 and CDR2 are DFQATT and SNEGSKA (reference sequence). The CDR3 totals 15 residues. Trimming shortened V by 2 bases and J by 2 bases, and 13 bases separated the two germline ends. CDR3 region: CSARPRTGAYNEQFF. For the CDR3, the DNA is TGCAGTGCTAGACCCCGGACGGGGGCCTACAATGAGCAGTTCTTC.

The chain links TRBV14 to TRBJ2-7; D gene uncertain. Germline lookup yields CDR1 SGHDN and CDR2 FVKESK. The germline V and J ends were trimmed by 4 bases and 4 bases, with 8 bases remaining between them. CDR3 size: 12 residues. Here the CDR3 DNA reads TGTGCCAGCAGCCCTCTCGGATACGAGCAGTACTTC. Translating it yields CASSPLGYEQYF.

In its sample, this clonotype was seen a few times. The chain combines TRBV5-1 with TRBJ2-7; D call uncertain. Germline V gene sequence: CDR1 SGHRS, CDR2 YFSETQ. V was shortened by 6 bases and J by 6 bases, with 19 bases between the two germline ends. This CDR3 comprises 14 residues. Written as DNA, the CDR3 is TGCGCCAGCACGTCGTCGGATAACACTCCCGAGCAGTACTTC. Protein sequence: CASTSSDNTPEQYF. The variable domain in full, with the rest retrieved from reference TRBV5-1 and TRBJ2-7, is KAGVTQTPRYLIKTRGQQVTLSCSPISGHRSVSWYQQTPGQGLQFLFEYFSETQRNKGNFPGRFSGRQFSNSRSEMNVSTLELGDSALYLCASTSSDNTPEQYFGPGTRLTVT.

This clonotype has a count of ten or more. V is TRBV15 and J is TRBJ1-2; no clear D gene. Deletions cut 0 bases from V and 4 bases from J, with 15 bases between. The CDR3 totals 16 residues. Germline V lookup: CDR1 LNHNV, CDR2 YYDKDF (reference sequence). The CDR3, as DNA: TGTGCCACCAGCAGAGAAGGACCTACCTTGGGCTATGGCTACACCTTC. Its protein product is CATSREGPTLGYGYTF.

This chain uses TRBV20-1 with TRBJ1-3; 9 positions match TRBD1. The CDR3 covers 14 residues. Germline lookup yields CDR1 DFQATT and CDR2 SNEGSKA (reference sequence). The V and J ends lost 1 base and 4 bases, in that order; junction bases with no gene match: 2. The DNA of the CDR3 is TGCAGTGCTAGAGGGACAGGGGACGGAAACACCATATATTTT. This encodes CSARGTGDGNTIYF.

This clonotype showed up many times. The chain joins TRBV19 to TRBJ2-1; D might be TRBD2 (6 bases). Germline CDR1 reads LNHDA; CDR2 reads SQIVND (reference sequence). Trimming took 5 bases from V and 8 from J, leaving 22 bases between them. The CDR3 is made up of 16 amino acids. DNA of the CDR3: TGTGCCAGTAGTCCCCTCGACACGCTTAAGCGGGATGAGCAGTTCTTC. Translation gives CASSPLDTLKRDEQFF.

This clonotype was counted ten times or more. V gene TRBV12-3 or TRBV12-4 combines with J gene TRBJ1-1; D ambiguous. Trimming stripped 5 bases from V and 7 bases from J, with 17 bases between. The CDR3 extends over 14 amino acids. The CDR3 DNA is TGTGCCAGCAGTCAAAGGAGAGGTTTTGGTGAAGCTTTCTTT. Protein sequence: CASSQRRGFGEAFF.

By its share, this clonotype is medium-sized. The chain combines TRBV10-3 with TRBJ1-6, with D possibly being TRBD1 (5 bases). Trimming took off 3 bases at V and 14 bases at J, with 29 bases between the two ends. The germline gives CDR1 ENHRY, CDR2 SYGVKD. The CDR3 covers 18 residues. The CDR3 nucleotides are TGTGCCATCAGTGACCCGACAGCTACCCTAATTCCCAATTCGGCCCTCCACTTT. It translates to CAISDPTATLIPNSALHF.

The gene calls are TRBV11-2 and TRBJ2-1; D may be TRBD2 (5 bases). The CDR3 contains 15 residues. The V gene's germline CDR1 is SGHAT and CDR2 FQNNGV. Trimming shortened V by 1 base and J by 5 bases, and 12 bases separated the two germline ends. CDR3 residues: CASSLGGFGHNEQFF. The CDR3 DNA is TGTGCCAGCAGCTTAGGAGGGTTTGGACACAATGAGCAGTTCTTC.

The table lists this clonotype with a few counts. The rearrangement uses TRBV5-4 and TRBJ2-3; D perhaps matches TRBD1 (7 bases). V was pared by 2 bases and J by 4 bases, with 17 bases between. This CDR3 has 16 amino acids. The V gene's germline CDR1 is SGHNT and CDR2 YYREEE (reference sequence). This CDR3 is CASSFLQGGGADTQYF. The CDR3 DNA reads TGTGCCAGCAGCTTCCTTCAGGGGGGTGGCGCAGATACGCAGTATTTT.